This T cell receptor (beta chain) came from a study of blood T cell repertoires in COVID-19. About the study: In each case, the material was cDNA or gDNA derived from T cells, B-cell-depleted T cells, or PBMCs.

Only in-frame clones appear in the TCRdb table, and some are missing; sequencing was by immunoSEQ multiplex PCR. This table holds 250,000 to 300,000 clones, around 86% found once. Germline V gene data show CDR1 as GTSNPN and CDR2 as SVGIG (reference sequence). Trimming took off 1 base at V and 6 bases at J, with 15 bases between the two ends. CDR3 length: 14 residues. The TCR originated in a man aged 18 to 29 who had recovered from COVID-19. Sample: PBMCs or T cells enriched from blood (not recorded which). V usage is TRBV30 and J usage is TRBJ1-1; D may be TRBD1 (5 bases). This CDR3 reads CAWSGIWGVAEAFF. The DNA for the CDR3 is TGTGCCTGGAGTGGGATCTGGGGCGTTGCTGAAGCTTTCTTT.